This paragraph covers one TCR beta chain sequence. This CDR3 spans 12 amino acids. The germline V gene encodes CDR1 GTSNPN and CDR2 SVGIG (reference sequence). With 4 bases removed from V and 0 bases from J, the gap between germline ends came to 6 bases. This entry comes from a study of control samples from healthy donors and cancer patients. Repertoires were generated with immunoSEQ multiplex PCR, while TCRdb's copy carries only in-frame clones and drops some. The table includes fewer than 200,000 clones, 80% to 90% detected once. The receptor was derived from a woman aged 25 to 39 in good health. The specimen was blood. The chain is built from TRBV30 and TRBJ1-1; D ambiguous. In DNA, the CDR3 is TGTGCCTGGACCATATTGAACACTGAAGCTTTCTTT. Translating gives CAWTILNTEAFF.